The rows below give T cell receptor beta chains drawn from one sample of a study of molecular identifiers for immune sequencing clone quantification. TCRdb independently ran MiXCR on the PCR reads; one entry per CDR3 protein. The profile shows approximately 550,000 distinct CDR3 sequences, around a fifth of them singletons. Sequenced input: naive CD8+ T cells from blood, with Jurkat cell RNA spiked in. These receptors originate from a human donor in good health. Some libraries in this study had Jurkat cell RNA spiked in. The CDR3 runs from the conserved cysteine through the conserved F or W. Each record gives: CDR3 length, J gene, V gene, D gene, clone size, CDR3 DNA, CDR3 protein. The D gene is left open where the match is weak. Expanded clones are given a class, and other clones once, few, many or no size at all.

length: 17
J: TRBJ1-1
V: TRBV4-3
D: .
size: few
DNA: TGCGCCAGCAGCCAAGATCCCGCCTTGAACACCCGACACCCATTAAACTTT
CDR3: CASSQDPALNTRHPLNF

length: 12
J: TRBJ1-6
V: TRBV27
D: .
size: .
DNA: TGTGCCAGCAGTTTAGGGGGGTCACCCCTCCACTTT
CDR3: CASSLGGSPLHF

length: 12
J: TRBJ2-7
V: TRBV30
D: .
size: many
DNA: TGTGCCTGCCGGACGGACTCCTACGAGCAGTACTTC
CDR3: CACRTDSYEQYF

length: 14
J: TRBJ2-1
V: TRBV27
D: TRBD2
size: .
DNA: TGTGCCAGCAGTAGTCTAGCGGGGTACCATGAGCAGTTCTTC
CDR3: CASSSLAGYHEQFF

length: 17
J: TRBJ1-2
V: TRBV20-1
D: TRBD1
size: few
DNA: TGCAGTGCGAACACCGGGACAGGGAGTTTCGGGAACTATGGCTACACCTTC
CDR3: CSANTGTGSFGNYGYTF

length: 16
J: TRBJ2-5
V: TRBV11-2
D: .
size: few
DNA: TGTGCCAGCAGCTTAGATCCTCGGCAGAACCAAGAGACCCAGTACTTC
CDR3: CASSLDPRQNQETQYF

length: 14
J: TRBJ2-3
V: TRBV2
D: .
size: many
DNA: TGTGCCAGCAGTGAACCCAGGGACGCAGATACGCAGTATTTT
CDR3: CASSEPRDADTQYF

length: 15
J: TRBJ2-5
V: TRBV14
D: .
size: many
DNA: TGTGCCAGCAGCCAAGGGACACTGTACCAAGAGACCCAGTACTTC
CDR3: CASSQGTLYQETQYF

length: 16
J: TRBJ2-7
V: TRBV5-1
D: TRBD1
size: .
DNA: TGCGCCAGCAGCAAAACAACCGGGACAGGGCCCTACGAGCAGTACTTC
CDR3: CASSKTTGTGPYEQYF

length: 19
J: TRBJ1-5
V: TRBV4-1
D: .
size: .
DNA: TGCGCCAGCAGCCAAGATCGTTCCTACCCCACAGGGCCGTCATGGGCCCAGCATTTT
CDR3: CASSQDRSYPTGPSWAQHF

length: 14
J: TRBJ2-5
V: TRBV2
D: .
size: few
DNA: TGTGCCAGCAGAGGGGTCTTCACCCAAGAGACCCAGTACTTC
CDR3: CASRGVFTQETQYF

length: 16
J: TRBJ2-1
V: TRBV4-3
D: TRBD2
size: .
DNA: TGCGCCAGCAGCCAAGATTCCGGGCTAGCGGGGCATGAGCAGTTCTTC
CDR3: CASSQDSGLAGHEQFF

length: 20
J: TRBJ2-5
V: TRBV7-8
D: TRBD2
size: .
DNA: TGTGCCAGCAGCCCTAGCCCGTCCGGGACTAGCGGGGGGGCCAGGGAGACCCAGTACTTC
CDR3: CASSPSPSGTSGGARETQYF

length: 15
J: TRBJ2-3
V: TRBV7-6
D: .
size: many
DNA: TGTGCCAGCAGCTTAGGACAGTTCGGCACAGATACGCAGTATTTT
CDR3: CASSLGQFGTDTQYF

length: 17
J: TRBJ2-3
V: TRBV3-1
D: .
size: .
DNA: TGTGCCAGCAGCCAAGATTGGGGCAGGACTATTACAGATACGCAGTATTTT
CDR3: CASSQDWGRTITDTQYF

length: 10
J: TRBJ1-1
V: TRBV24-1
D: .
size: few
DNA: TGTGCCACCCCGAGTACTGAAGCTTTCTTT
CDR3: CATPSTEAFF

length: 14
J: TRBJ2-3
V: TRBV10-3
D: .
size: few
DNA: TGTGCCACCAGCCCTGTACAGGACACAGATACGCAGTATTTT
CDR3: CATSPVQDTDTQYF

length: 13
J: TRBJ1-3
V: TRBV12-3/TRBV12-4
D: .
size: .
DNA: TGTGCCAGCAGTTTAGCTACGGTAAACACCATATATTTT
CDR3: CASSLATVNTIYF

length: 17
J: TRBJ2-3
V: TRBV24-1
D: TRBD2
size: many
DNA: TGTGCCACCAGTGTAGGCCCGGGACTAGCGGGAGCAGATACGCAGTATTTT
CDR3: CATSVGPGLAGADTQYF

length: 13
J: TRBJ2-7
V: TRBV20-1
D: .
size: .
DNA: TGCAGTGTTAGAGATATGGGATCCTACGAGCAGTACTTC
CDR3: CSVRDMGSYEQYF

length: 15
J: TRBJ2-5
V: TRBV12-3/TRBV12-4
D: .
size: .
DNA: TGTGCCAGCAGTCCCGGGACACTCAGATGGGAGACCCAGTACTTC
CDR3: CASSPGTLRWETQYF

length: 12
J: TRBJ2-7
V: TRBV20-1
D: TRBD2
size: few
DNA: TGCAGTGCTAGAATAGCGGGCTACGAGCAGTACTTC
CDR3: CSARIAGYEQYF

length: 13
J: TRBJ1-1
V: TRBV4-1
D: .
size: many
DNA: TGCGCCAGCAGCCAAGGGCCTGCCCCTGAAGCTTTCTTT
CDR3: CASSQGPAPEAFF

length: 16
J: TRBJ2-3
V: TRBV5-1
D: TRBD1
size: many
DNA: TGCGCCAGCAGCGCGGGCGACAGGGGTTGGGCAGATACGCAGTATTTT
CDR3: CASSAGDRGWADTQYF

length: 13
J: TRBJ2-5
V: TRBV7-9
D: .
size: many
DNA: TGTGCCAGCAGCTTCTCTCCCGGAGAGACCCAGTACTTC
CDR3: CASSFSPGETQYF

length: 16
J: TRBJ2-7
V: TRBV4-3
D: TRBD2
size: few
DNA: TGCGCCAGCAGCCAATCAATAGCGGGGGCCACCTACGAGCAGTACTTC
CDR3: CASSQSIAGATYEQYF

length: 13
J: TRBJ2-5
V: TRBV6-2/TRBV6-3
D: .
size: .
DNA: TGTGCCATCGAGGGGCGGTTACAGGAGACCCAGTACTTC
CDR3: CAIEGRLQETQYF

length: 16
J: TRBJ1-5
V: TRBV5-6
D: TRBD1
size: .
DNA: TGTGCCAGCAGCTTGGCGACAGGGGAAGGTAGTCAGCCCCGGCATTTT
CDR3: CASSLATGEGSQPRHF

length: 13
J: TRBJ1-5
V: TRBV6-5
D: TRBD1
size: .
DNA: TGTGCCACCCTACAGGGGCCCGGGCAGCCCCAGCATTTT
CDR3: CATLQGPGQPQHF

length: 13
J: TRBJ1-1
V: TRBV5-4
D: TRBD1
size: .
DNA: TGTGCCAGCAGCGGGGGACAGGGACCTCAAGCTTTCTTT
CDR3: CASSGGQGPQAFF

length: 16
J: TRBJ2-3
V: TRBV27
D: .
size: many
DNA: TGTGCCAGCAGTTTCGGAACAGGGATGGACACAGATACGCAGTATTTT
CDR3: CASSFGTGMDTDTQYF

length: 15
J: TRBJ2-5
V: TRBV4-1
D: TRBD2
size: .
DNA: TGCGCCAGCAGCCAAGGTAGCGGGTCCCAAGAGACCCAGTACTTC
CDR3: CASSQGSGSQETQYF

length: 18
J: TRBJ2-2
V: TRBV4-2
D: TRBD2
size: .
DNA: TGTGCCAGCAGCCAAGATCTTTCCAACGGGAGGGCCCCCGGGGAGCCGTTTTTT
CDR3: CASSQDLSNGRAPGEPFF

length: 16
J: TRBJ2-7
V: TRBV5-1
D: TRBD1
size: .
DNA: TGCGCCAGCGGCTTGGATCCGACAGGGAGTGGGTTCGAGCAGTACTTC
CDR3: CASGLDPTGSGFEQYF

length: 15
J: TRBJ1-6
V: TRBV20-1
D: .
size: few
DNA: TGCAGTGCTAGTATCCGCCGCGGCCTGAATTCACCCCTCCACTTT
CDR3: CSASIRRGLNSPLHF

length: 13
J: TRBJ2-7
V: TRBV24-1
D: .
size: .
DNA: TGTGCCACCAGTGATTTCCAGGGAGGCGAGCAGTACTTC
CDR3: CATSDFQGGEQYF

length: 19
J: TRBJ2-7
V: TRBV6-1
D: TRBD2
size: .
DNA: TGTGCCAGCAGTGACTTTCTAGCGGGAGAGTTAGGGGGGACCTACGAGCAGTACTTC
CDR3: CASSDFLAGELGGTYEQYF

length: 12
J: TRBJ2-7
V: TRBV27
D: .
size: .
DNA: TGTGCCAGCCGTACTAGAGGGGGCGAGCAGTACTTC
CDR3: CASRTRGGEQYF

length: 14
J: TRBJ1-1
V: TRBV6-5
D: TRBD1
size: .
DNA: TGTGCCAGCAGACCCACAGGGGGCAACACTGAAGCTTTCTTT
CDR3: CASRPTGGNTEAFF

length: 12
J: TRBJ2-3
V: TRBV13
D: .
size: .
DNA: TGTGCCAGCAGTGAGGGGCTGGGTACGCAGTATTTT
CDR3: CASSEGLGTQYF

length: 15
J: TRBJ2-1
V: TRBV4-1
D: TRBD1
size: few
DNA: TGCGCCAGCAGCAAAACCGGGACAGATTTTGATGAGCAGTTCTTC
CDR3: CASSKTGTDFDEQFF

length: 15
J: TRBJ2-7
V: TRBV9
D: .
size: few
DNA: TGTGCCAGCAGCGAGGACGGGGCTTTCAGGGACGAGCAGTACTTC
CDR3: CASSEDGAFRDEQYF

length: 16
J: TRBJ2-2
V: TRBV20-1
D: .
size: few
DNA: TGCAGTGCTAAATTAGGAGATAGGGGGAATTTCGGGGAGCTGTTTTTT
CDR3: CSAKLGDRGNFGELFF

length: 16
J: TRBJ2-7
V: TRBV27
D: TRBD2
size: .
DNA: TGTGCCAGCAGTATTAGCCCCCCCCTAGCGGGGGGGGAGCAGTACTTC
CDR3: CASSISPPLAGGEQYF

length: 13
J: TRBJ2-1
V: TRBV30
D: .
size: many
DNA: TGTGCCTGGAGTGTAAACTATGTCAATGAGCAGTTCTTC
CDR3: CAWSVNYVNEQFF

length: 16
J: TRBJ2-1
V: TRBV7-9
D: TRBD2
size: .
DNA: TGTGCCAGCAGCTTATCTTGGGGGGGAGGGTACAATGAGCAGTTCTTC
CDR3: CASSLSWGGGYNEQFF